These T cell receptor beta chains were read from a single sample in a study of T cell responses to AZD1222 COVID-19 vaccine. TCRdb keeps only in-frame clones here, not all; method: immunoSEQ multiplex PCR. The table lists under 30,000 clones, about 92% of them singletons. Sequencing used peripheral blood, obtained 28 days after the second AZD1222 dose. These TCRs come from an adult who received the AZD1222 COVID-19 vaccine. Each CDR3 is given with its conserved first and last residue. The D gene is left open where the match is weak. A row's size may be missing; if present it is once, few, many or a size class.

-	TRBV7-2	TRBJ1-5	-	CASSSSGTYQPQHF	TGTGCCAGCAGCTCCTCGGGCACCTATCAGCCCCAGCATTTT
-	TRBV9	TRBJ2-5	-	CASSPRTDLGTQYF	TGTGCCAGCAGCCCCCGGACCGACCTCGGGACCCAGTACTTC
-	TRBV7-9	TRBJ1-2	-	CASSLDRRGGYTF	TGTGCCAGCAGCTTAGACAGGAGGGGAGGCTACACCTTC
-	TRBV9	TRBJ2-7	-	CASSPSGTPYEQYF	TGTGCCAGCAGCCCATCCGGGACCCCCTACGAGCAGTACTTC
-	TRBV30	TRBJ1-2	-	CAWSVAVYGYTF	TGTGCCTGGAGTGTAGCCGTATATGGCTACACCTTC
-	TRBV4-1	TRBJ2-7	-	CASSQLKGGTPKNSYEQYF	TGCGCCAGCAGCCAACTCAAAGGGGGGACTCCGAAGAATTCCTACGAGCAGTACTTC
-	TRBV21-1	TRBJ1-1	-	CASSKKGRGQVTEAFF	TGTGCCAGCAGCAAAAAGGGCCGAGGACAGGTCACTGAAGCTTTCTTT
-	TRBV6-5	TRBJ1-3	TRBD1	CASSLTGGGTGNTIYF	TGTGCCAGCAGTTTAACAGGGGGCGGAACTGGAAACACCATATATTTT
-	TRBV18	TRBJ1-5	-	CASRPDIGAGNQPQHF	TGTGCCAGCCGCCCAGACATCGGGGCTGGCAATCAGCCCCAGCATTTT
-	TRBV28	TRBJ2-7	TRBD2	CASSAQPSGSSYEQYF	TGTGCCAGCAGTGCCCAACCCAGCGGGAGTTCCTACGAGCAGTACTTC
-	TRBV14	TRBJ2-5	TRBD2	CASTHRTSDIETQYF	TGTGCCAGCACCCATAGGACTAGCGATATCGAGACCCAGTACTTC
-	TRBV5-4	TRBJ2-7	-	CASSLVQSPRYEQYF	TGTGCCAGCAGCTTGGTCCAGTCCCCCCGGTACGAGCAGTACTTC
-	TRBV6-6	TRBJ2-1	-	CASSFRNDEQFF	TGTGCCAGCAGCTTCCGGAATGATGAGCAGTTCTTC
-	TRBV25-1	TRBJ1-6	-	CASSEYGQDVSYNSPLHF	TGTGCCAGCAGTGAATATGGGCAGGACGTGTCCTATAATTCACCCCTCCACTTT
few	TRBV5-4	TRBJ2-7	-	CASSRADGTGEQYF	TGTGCCAGCAGCCGAGCGGACGGTACGGGCGAGCAGTACTTC
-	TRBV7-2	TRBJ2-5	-	CASSPGTGPGAETQYF	TGTGCCAGCAGCCCGGGGACGGGCCCTGGGGCGGAGACCCAGTACTTC
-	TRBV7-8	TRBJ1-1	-	CASSAGVPEAFF	TGTGCCAGCAGCGCCGGGGTCCCTGAAGCTTTCTTT
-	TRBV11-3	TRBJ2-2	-	CASSYSGSVTGELFF	TGTGCCAGCAGTTACTCGGGGAGCGTCACCGGGGAGCTGTTTTTT
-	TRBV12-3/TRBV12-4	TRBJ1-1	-	CASSLGVNTEAFF	TGTGCCAGCAGTTTGGGGGTGAACACTGAAGCTTTCTTT
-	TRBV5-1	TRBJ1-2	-	CASSLASTEGGYTF	TGCGCCAGCAGCTTGGCCAGCACAGAGGGGGGCTACACCTTC
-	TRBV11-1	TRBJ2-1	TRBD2	CASSPGSGSYNEQFF	TGTGCCAGCAGCCCTGGTAGCGGGAGTTACAATGAGCAGTTCTTC
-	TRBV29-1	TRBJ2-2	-	CSVEPVQGLGTGELFF	TGCAGCGTTGAGCCCGTCCAGGGGTTAGGCACCGGGGAGCTGTTTTTT
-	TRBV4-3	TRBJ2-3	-	CASSQDSGGLLDTQYF	TGCGCCAGCAGCCAAGATTCGGGGGGCCTCTTGGATACGCAGTATTTT
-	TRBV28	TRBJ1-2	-	CASSLFQANYGYTF	TGTGCCAGCAGTTTATTCCAAGCTAACTATGGCTACACCTTC
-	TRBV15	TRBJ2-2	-	CATSTGQSTGELFF	TGTGCCACCAGCACAGGACAGAGCACCGGGGAGCTGTTTTTT
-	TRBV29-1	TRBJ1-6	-	CSATLGNSYNSPLHF	TGCAGCGCAACATTAGGGAATAGCTATAATTCACCCCTCCACTTT
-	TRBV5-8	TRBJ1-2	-	CASSLGQILAGYTF	TGTGCCAGCAGCTTGGGACAGATACTGGCAGGCTACACCTTC
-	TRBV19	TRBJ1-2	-	CASSTAGEGNYGYTF	TGTGCCAGTAGTACCGCAGGGGAGGGGAACTATGGCTACACCTTC
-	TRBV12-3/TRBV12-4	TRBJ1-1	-	CASSLDTEAFF	TGTGCCAGCAGTTTAGACACTGAAGCTTTCTTT